There are a few counts of the clone carrying this T cell receptor beta chain. Its antigen is as yet unknown. Amplification by 5'RACE using constant-segment primers produced TCR alpha and TCR beta cDNA libraries that carried sample barcodes and UMIs. TCRdb re-analysed the 5' RACE reads in MiXCR, keeping a single row per CDR3 protein. The sample shows around 510,000 distinct CDR3 sequences, 20% to 25% of them seen only once. This specimen belongs to a study of T-cell memory formation after mild COVID-19. The wider study: Clustering of TCRs was largely donor specific.

Trimming removed 0 bases at V and 8 bases at J, with 23 bases between. This CDR3 spans 18 amino acids. Germline values: CDR1 SGHVS, CDR2 FQNEAQ. Findings and limits, study-wide: Largely, contracting CD4+ clones fell within CM and EM, and contracting CD8+ clones within EMRA. Unconfirmed was the SARS-CoV-2 specificity of second-wave clones that peaked on day 37.

The sequencing input was PBMCs or a T cell subset sorted from them (not recorded which). The sequence came from an adult woman who had mild COVID-19 (a few samples of this study predate the infection). Cell type and time point are not known. This chain joins TRBV7-8 and TRBJ2-1, with D possibly being TRBD1 (6 bases). The CDR3 bases are TGTGCCAGCAGCTTAGCCTGGACCGACCCGAAGGGGGTTCATGAGCAGTTCTTC. Translation: CASSLAWTDPKGVHEQFF.